This T cell receptor (beta chain) stems from a study of CD8 T cells in Susac syndrome. Reverse transcription of about 0.45 to 1 ug RNA used random hexamers. An immunoSEQ multiplex PCR generated amplified TCR beta CDR3 products spanning 54 Vbeta and 13 Jbeta. TCRdb analysed the immunoSEQ multiplex PCR reads with MiXCR anew, one entry per CDR3 protein. The data hold roughly 120,000 distinct CDR3 sequences, with about 94% observed a single time. Peripheral blood CD8+ and CD4+ T cells were profiled by TCR beta sequencing. Controls comprised healthy donors matched for age and sex. FACS was used to enrich TEMRA cells, whereas the CD8+ and CD4+ T cells were obtained by negative isolation. Germline V gene lookup returns CDR1 SNHLY and CDR2 FYNNEI. The CDR3 runs 15 residues. The V and J ends lost 4 bases and 4 bases respectively, with 16 bases between them.

This TCR came from a human donor in good health. This chain uses TRBV2 with TRBJ2-5; D ambiguous. The sample taken for sequencing was CD4+ T cells from PBMCs. CDR3 loop: CASSGQAALGETQYF. Written as DNA, the CDR3 is TGTGCCAGCAGTGGTCAGGCCGCCCTGGGAGAGACCCAGTACTTC.